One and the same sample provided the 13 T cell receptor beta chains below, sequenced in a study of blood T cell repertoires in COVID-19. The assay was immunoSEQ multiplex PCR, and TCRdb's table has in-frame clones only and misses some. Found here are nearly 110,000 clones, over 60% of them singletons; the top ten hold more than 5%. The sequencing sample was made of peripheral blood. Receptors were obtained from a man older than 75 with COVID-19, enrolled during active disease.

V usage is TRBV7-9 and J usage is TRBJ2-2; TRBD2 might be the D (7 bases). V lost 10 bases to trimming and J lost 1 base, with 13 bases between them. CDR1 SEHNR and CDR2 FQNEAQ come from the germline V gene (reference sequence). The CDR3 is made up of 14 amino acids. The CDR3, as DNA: TGTGCCACCGAGGGGGGGATGAACACCGGGGAGCTGTTTTTT. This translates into CATEGGMNTGELFF.

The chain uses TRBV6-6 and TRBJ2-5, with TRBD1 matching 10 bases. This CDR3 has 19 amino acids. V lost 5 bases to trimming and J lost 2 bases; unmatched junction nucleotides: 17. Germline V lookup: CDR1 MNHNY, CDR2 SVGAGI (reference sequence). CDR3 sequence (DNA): TGTGCCAGCAGTCACCGACAGGGGGCGCCTCAAGGACTTCAAGAGACCCAGTACTTC. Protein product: CASSHRQGAPQGLQETQYF.

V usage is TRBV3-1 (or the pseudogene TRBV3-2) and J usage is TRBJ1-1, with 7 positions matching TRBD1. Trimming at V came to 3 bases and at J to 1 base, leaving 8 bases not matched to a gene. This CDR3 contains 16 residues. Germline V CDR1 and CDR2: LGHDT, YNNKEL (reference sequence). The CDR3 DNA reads TGTGCCAGCAGCCAGGATATGGACAGGAGGAACACTGAAGCTTTCTTT. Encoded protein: CASSQDMDRRNTEAFF.

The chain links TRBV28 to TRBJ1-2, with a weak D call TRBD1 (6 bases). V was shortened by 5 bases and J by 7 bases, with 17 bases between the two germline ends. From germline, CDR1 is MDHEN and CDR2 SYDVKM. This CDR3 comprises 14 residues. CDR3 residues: CASSPTGRTIGYTF. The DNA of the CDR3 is TGTGCCAGCAGTCCCACAGGGCGCACTATTGGCTACACCTTC.

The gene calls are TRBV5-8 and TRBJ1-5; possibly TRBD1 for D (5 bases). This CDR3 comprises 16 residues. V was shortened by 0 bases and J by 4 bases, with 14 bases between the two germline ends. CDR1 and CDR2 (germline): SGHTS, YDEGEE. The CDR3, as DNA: TGTGCCAGCAGCTTGGGCTCCGGGCGGGGGAATCAGCCCCAGCATTTT. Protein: CASSLGSGRGNQPQHF.

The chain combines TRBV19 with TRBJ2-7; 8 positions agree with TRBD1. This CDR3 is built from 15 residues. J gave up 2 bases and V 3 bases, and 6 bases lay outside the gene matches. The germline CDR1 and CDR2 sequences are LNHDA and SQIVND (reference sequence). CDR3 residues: CASSIQSGGTYEQYF. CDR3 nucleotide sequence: TGTGCCAGTAGTATCCAATCAGGGGGCACCTACGAGCAGTACTTC.

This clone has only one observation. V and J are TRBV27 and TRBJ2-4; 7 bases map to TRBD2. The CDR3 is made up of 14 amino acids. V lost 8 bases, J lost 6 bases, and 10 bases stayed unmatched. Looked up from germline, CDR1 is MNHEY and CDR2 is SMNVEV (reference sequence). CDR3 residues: CASGSTGGPNIQYF. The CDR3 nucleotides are TGTGCCAGCGGTTCGACGGGGGGTCCAAACATTCAGTACTTC.

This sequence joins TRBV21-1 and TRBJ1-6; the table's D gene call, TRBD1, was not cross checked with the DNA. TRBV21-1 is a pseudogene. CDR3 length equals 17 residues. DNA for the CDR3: TGTGCCAGCAGCACTCCCTACAGGGGGCTAGGTGATTCACCCCTCCACTTT. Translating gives CASSTPYRGLGDSPLHF.

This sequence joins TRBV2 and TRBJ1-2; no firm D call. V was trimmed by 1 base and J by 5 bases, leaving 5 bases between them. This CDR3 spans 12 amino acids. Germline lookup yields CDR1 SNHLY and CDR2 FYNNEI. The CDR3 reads CASSEGSYGYTF. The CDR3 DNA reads TGTGCCAGCAGTGAAGGCAGTTATGGCTACACCTTC.

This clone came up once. The CDR3 DNA reads TGTGCCGCAGAGAAGGCGGCCGGGGCCAACGTCCTGACTTTC. The encoded protein is CAAEKAAGANVLTF. This chain connects TRBV6-5 to TRBJ2-6, with unresolved D. V was clipped by 11 bases and J by 4 bases, with 15 bases between them. This CDR3 is 14 amino acids long. Germline assignment: CDR1 MNHEY and CDR2 SVGAGI.

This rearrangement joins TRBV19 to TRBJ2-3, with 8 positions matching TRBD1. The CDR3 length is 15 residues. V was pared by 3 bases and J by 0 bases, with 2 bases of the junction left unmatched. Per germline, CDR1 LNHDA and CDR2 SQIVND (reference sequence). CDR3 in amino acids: CASSITGGSTDTQYF. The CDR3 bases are TGTGCCAGTAGTATCACAGGGGGAAGCACAGATACGCAGTATTTT.

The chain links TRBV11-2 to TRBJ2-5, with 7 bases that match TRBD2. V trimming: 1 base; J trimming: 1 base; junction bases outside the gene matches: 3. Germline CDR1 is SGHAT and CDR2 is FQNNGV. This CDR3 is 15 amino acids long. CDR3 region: CASSLGLAVQETQYF. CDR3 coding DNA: TGTGCCAGCAGCTTAGGCCTAGCGGTCCAAGAGACCCAGTACTTC.

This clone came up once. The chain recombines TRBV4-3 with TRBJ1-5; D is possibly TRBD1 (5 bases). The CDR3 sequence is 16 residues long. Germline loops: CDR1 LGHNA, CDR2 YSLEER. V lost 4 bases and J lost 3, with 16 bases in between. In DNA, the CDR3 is TGCGCCAGCAGCCCCTCGCGGGGCGCGACCAATCAGCCCCAGCATTTT. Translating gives CASSPSRGATNQPQHF.